This T cell receptor (beta chain) was observed in a study of human T cells and chemical hapten exposure. Study in general: Upper-back patch tests with 0.01% DPC were read at 6 days.

Time point indicated: patch test 2, 6 weeks after DPC sensitization. The treatment here: therapeutic diphenylcyclopropenone sensitization with weekly scalp DPC. Suited to DPC and affected by alopecia, the donors ranged from 18 to 70 years old. General study findings and limits: The donors suffered from alopecia, so their immune response may not match that of healthy people.

This clonotype was picked up many times. As yet, its antigen is unknown. For the library, individual cDNA molecules each received unique molecular identifiers. In TCRdb, the RACE reads were re-called with MiXCR into one record per CDR3 protein. Of about 350,000 distinct CDR3 sequences listed, about 6.9% were seen once; the top ten hold about 5.6%. Germline V gene sequence: CDR1 SQVTM, CDR2 ANQGSEA. This CDR3 has 12 amino acids. V lost 6 bases, J lost 3 bases, and 3 bases stayed unmatched. Sequences were derived from whole blood, sampled in connection with sensitization to the hapten diphenylcyclopropenone (DPC). The gene calls are TRBV29-1 and TRBJ1-2; TRBD1 matches at 8 bases. This receptor was identified in a woman younger than 35 with alopecia areata. Some clones in this sample may be carry-over from other donors' samples. The CDR3 DNA reads TGCAGCGTAGTGACAGGGGACTATGGCTACACCTTC. This sequence encodes CSVVTGDYGYTF.